The rows below give T cell receptor beta chains drawn from one sample of a study of T cells in Graves' hyperthyroidism and ophthalmopathy. TCRdb redid the calling of the multiplex PCR reads with MiXCR, one entry per CDR3 protein. Of about 560,000 distinct CDR3 sequences listed, around 15% are singletons. Sequenced material: blood. The receptors stem from a woman between 18 and 30 years old with Graves' hyperthyroidism. CDR3s include the opening cysteine and the closing phenylalanine or tryptophan. The D gene is left open where the match is weak. The size of a clone is reported for some rows only, either as once, few or many, or as a class for expanded clones.

size	J	V	D	CDR3	DNA
few	TRBJ2-7	TRBV20-1	-	CSARDPLPLTGPEQYF	TGCAGTGCTAGAGATCCTCTTCCTCTTACAGGGCCCGAGCAGTACTTC
many	TRBJ2-2	TRBV3-1	-	CASSQGTALGGELFF	TGTGCCAGCAGCCAAGGGACCGCCCTTGGCGGGGAGCTGTTTTTT
many	TRBJ1-5	TRBV5-8	TRBD1	CASSKTGLGNQPQHF	TGTGCCAGCAGCAAGACAGGGTTGGGCAATCAGCCCCAGCATTTT
many	TRBJ2-4	TRBV7-2	-	CASSQGHGDIQYF	TGTGCCAGCAGCCAAGGACATGGGGACATTCAGTACTTC
-	TRBJ2-2	TRBV29-1	TRBD2	CSVDTSGRAGGTGELFF	TGCAGCGTTGACACTAGCGGGAGGGCCGGGGGCACCGGGGAGCTGTTTTTT
-	TRBJ2-3	TRBV19	-	CASSKRQSTDTQYF	TGTGCCAGTAGTAAACGACAGAGCACAGATACGCAGTATTTT
few	TRBJ2-3	TRBV7-9	-	CASSLFVPDTQYF	TGTGCCAGCAGCTTATTTGTTCCAGATACGCAGTATTTT
many	TRBJ1-2	TRBV20-1	-	CSAREKRNYGYTF	TGCAGTGCTCGTGAGAAACGCAACTATGGCTACACCTTC
few	TRBJ2-5	TRBV7-8	TRBD2	CASSKAGGRETQYF	TGTGCCAGCAGCAAAGCGGGGGGCCGTGAGACCCAGTACTTC
-	TRBJ2-7	TRBV20-1	TRBD2	CSARGRDYFYEQYF	TGCAGTGCGAGGGGACGGGACTATTTTTACGAGCAGTACTTC
many	TRBJ1-4	TRBV5-1	TRBD1	CASSSDRDGEKLFF	TGCGCCAGCAGCTCGGACAGGGATGGTGAAAAACTGTTTTTT
few	TRBJ2-6	TRBV28	-	CASSPGPLGSGANVLTF	TGTGCCAGCAGCCCCGGACCGCTCGGGTCTGGGGCCAACGTCCTGACTTTC
-	TRBJ1-2	TRBV5-4	-	CASSLWGGPYGYTF	TGTGCCAGCAGCTTGTGGGGGGGGCCCTATGGCTACACCTTC
once	TRBJ2-6	TRBV10-3	-	CAISESLGRGASGANVLTF	TGTGCCATCAGTGAGTCCTTAGGTAGGGGAGCCTCTGGGGCCAACGTCCTGACTTTC
many	TRBJ2-7	TRBV2	TRBD2	CASSEALPGGSDSYEQYF	TGTGCCAGCAGTGAAGCGCTTCCGGGGGGTTCGGACTCCTACGAGCAGTACTTC
-	TRBJ1-2	TRBV4-1	-	CASSQQGGVQTF	TGCGCCAGCAGCCAACAAGGGGGGGTTCAGACCTTC
many	TRBJ2-7	TRBV24-1	-	CATSGRGASPYEQYF	TGTGCCACCAGCGGAAGGGGCGCTAGTCCCTACGAGCAGTACTTC
-	TRBJ1-1	TRBV6-2/TRBV6-3	-	CASSYSRVDTEAFF	TGTGCCAGCAGTTACTCGAGAGTGGACACTGAAGCTTTCTTT
few	TRBJ1-1	TRBV4-3	TRBD1	CASSQDGDRVTEAFF	TGCGCCAGCAGCCAAGATGGGGACAGGGTTACTGAAGCTTTCTTT
few	TRBJ1-5	TRBV20-1	-	CSASRGPRSNQPQHF	TGCAGTGCTAGCCGCGGACCGAGAAGCAATCAGCCCCAGCATTTT
many	TRBJ1-5	TRBV6-2/TRBV6-3	-	CASSYARGFLNGNQPQHF	TGTGCCAGCAGTTACGCCAGGGGATTCTTGAACGGCAATCAGCCCCAGCATTTT
many	TRBJ2-3	TRBV5-1	-	CASSLDDLTTDTQYF	TGCGCCAGCAGCTTGGACGACTTAACCACAGATACGCAGTATTTT
-	TRBJ1-6	TRBV28	-	CASSLLGGDNSPLHF	TGTGCCAGCAGTTTATTAGGGGGAGATAATTCACCCCTCCACTTT
-	TRBJ1-5	TRBV19	-	CATSMGLAQPQHF	TGTGCCACCTCGATGGGGTTAGCTCAGCCCCAGCATTTT
once	TRBJ1-3	TRBV19	-	CASSTRRQAGTIYF	TGTGCCAGTAGTACCCGGCGGCAGGCTGGGACCATATATTTT
-	TRBJ2-7	TRBV10-3	-	CAISVAPGTSSYEQYF	TGTGCCATCAGTGTCGCCCCCGGGACCTCTTCCTACGAGCAGTACTTC
-	TRBJ2-3	TRBV29-1	TRBD2	CSVDDTGTSGSTDTQYF	TGCAGCGTTGATGATACAGGGACTAGCGGAAGCACAGATACGCAGTATTTT
-	TRBJ2-1	TRBV28	TRBD2	CASVSGSYEQFF	TGTGCCAGCGTTAGCGGGAGTTATGAGCAGTTCTTC
few	TRBJ2-2	TRBV9	-	CASSYRERPSNTGELFF	TGTGCCAGCAGCTATCGCGAGCGACCATCGAACACCGGGGAGCTGTTTTTT
-	TRBJ1-1	TRBV7-9	-	CASSTGVGKGGIEAFF	TGTGCCAGCAGCACCGGAGTTGGCAAGGGAGGTATTGAAGCTTTCTTT
many	TRBJ2-7	TRBV28	TRBD2	CASSSRLAGGYEQYF	TGTGCCAGCAGTTCCCGGTTAGCGGGAGGCTACGAGCAGTACTTC
few	TRBJ2-2	TRBV4-3	-	CASSQDRQGTGELFF	TGCGCCAGCAGCCAAGATCGGCAGGGGACCGGGGAGCTGTTTTTT
many	TRBJ2-7	TRBV2	-	CAIRRGNYEQYF	TGTGCCATCCGAAGAGGGAATTACGAGCAGTACTTC
many	TRBJ2-2	TRBV9	-	CASSGTENTGELFF	TGTGCCAGCAGCGGTACAGAGAACACCGGGGAGCTGTTTTTT
many	TRBJ2-1	TRBV20-1	TRBD2	CSAPPHSGRGDEQFF	TGCAGTGCTCCACCCCATAGCGGGAGAGGGGATGAGCAGTTCTTC
many	TRBJ2-3	TRBV27	-	CASSLSIASLSTDTQYF	TGTGCCAGCAGTTTATCGATAGCGTCTCTCAGCACAGATACGCAGTATTTT
few	TRBJ1-5	TRBV7-2	-	CASSFGGVGQPQHF	TGTGCCAGCAGCTTTGGGGGTGTCGGACAGCCCCAGCATTTT
once	TRBJ1-5	TRBV28	TRBD1	CASRGDREGNQPQHF	TGTGCCAGTAGGGGGGACAGGGAGGGCAATCAGCCCCAGCATTTT
-	TRBJ1-6	TRBV5-1	TRBD1	CASSFGTGIWTSPLHF	TGCGCCAGCAGCTTTGGGACAGGGATTTGGACTTCACCCCTCCACTTT
many	TRBJ2-7	TRBV20-1	-	CSARVLREQYF	TGCAGTGCTAGGGTACTTCGGGAGCAGTACTTC
-	TRBJ2-7	TRBV20-1	-	CSARVLQGVNSYEQYF	TGCAGTGCTAGAGTTCTACAGGGAGTTAACTCCTACGAGCAGTACTTC
-	TRBJ2-3	TRBV11-2	-	CASSSAGTGTDTQYF	TGTGCCAGCAGCTCAGCCGGGACTGGCACAGATACGCAGTATTTT
many	TRBJ2-7	TRBV6-1	-	CASRRSRLNYEQYF	TGTGCCAGCCGCCGGAGCAGGCTAAACTACGAGCAGTACTTC
many	TRBJ2-1	TRBV10-3	TRBD1	CAIREDRGRNEQFF	TGTGCCATCAGGGAGGACAGGGGGAGAAATGAGCAGTTCTTC
many	TRBJ2-7	TRBV10-2	-	CASTLGGADEQYF	TGCGCCAGCACCCTAGGAGGGGCAGACGAGCAGTACTTC
many	TRBJ2-7	TRBV6-1	TRBD2	CASTPTTGGPHEQYF	TGTGCCAGCACCCCGACGACGGGAGGCCCCCATGAGCAGTACTTC
-	TRBJ2-1	TRBV5-5	-	CASTPGRGVNEQFF	TGTGCCAGCACCCCAGGGAGGGGGGTCAATGAGCAGTTCTTC
few	TRBJ2-4	TRBV7-3	-	CASSLKNLGPQNIQYF	TGTGCCAGCAGCTTAAAGAACTTGGGCCCTCAAAACATTCAGTACTTC
-	TRBJ2-4	TRBV5-6	TRBD2	CASSLMGLADLAKNIQYF	TGTGCCAGCAGCCTCATGGGACTAGCGGATCTAGCCAAAAACATTCAGTACTTC
few	TRBJ2-5	TRBV7-9	-	CASSLISETQYF	TGTGCCAGCAGCTTAATATCCGAGACCCAGTACTTC
many	TRBJ1-5	TRBV30	-	CASNRGNQPQHF	TGTGCCTCTAACAGAGGCAATCAGCCCCAGCATTTT
many	TRBJ1-1	TRBV20-1	-	CSARRAVGTEAFF	TGCAGTGCTAGACGGGCGGTGGGCACTGAAGCTTTCTTT
many	TRBJ2-3	TRBV20-1	-	CSAPGKPGTDTQYF	TGCAGTGCCCCCGGGAAGCCGGGCACAGATACGCAGTATTTT
few	TRBJ1-2	TRBV12-3/TRBV12-4	-	CASSPGPLAYGYTF	TGTGCCAGCAGCCCGGGACCCCTCGCCTATGGCTACACCTTC
-	TRBJ2-1	TRBV12-5	TRBD2	CASGFPAGGSYNEQFF	TGTGCTAGTGGTTTCCCAGCGGGGGGCTCCTACAATGAGCAGTTCTTC